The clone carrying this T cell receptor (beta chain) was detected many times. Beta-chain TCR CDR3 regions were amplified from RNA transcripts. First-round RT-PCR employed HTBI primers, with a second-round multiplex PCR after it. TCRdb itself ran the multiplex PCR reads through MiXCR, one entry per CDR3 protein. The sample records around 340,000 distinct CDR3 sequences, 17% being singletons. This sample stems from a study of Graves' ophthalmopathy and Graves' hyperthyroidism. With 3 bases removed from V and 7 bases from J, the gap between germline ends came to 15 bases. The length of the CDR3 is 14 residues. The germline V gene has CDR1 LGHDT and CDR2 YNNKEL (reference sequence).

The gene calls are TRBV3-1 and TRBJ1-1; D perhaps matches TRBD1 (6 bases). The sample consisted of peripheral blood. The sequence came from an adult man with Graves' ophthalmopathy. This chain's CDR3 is CASSHDTGQVEAFF. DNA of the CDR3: TGTGCCAGCAGCCATGACACAGGGCAGGTTGAAGCTTTCTTT.